Presented here are 12 T cell receptor beta chains from one specimen sequenced in a study of T cell responses to AZD1222 COVID-19 vaccine. TCRdb's copy holds only in-frame clones and misses some; the assay was immunoSEQ multiplex PCR. Of about 130,000 clones listed, roughly nine tenths are singletons. This specimen was peripheral blood, taken 28 days after the second AZD1222 dose. The receptor source for this set is an adult who received the AZD1222 COVID-19 vaccine.

The chain couples TRBV19 to TRBJ1-1; D remains unclear. The CDR3 extends over 15 amino acids. V shed 4 bases and J shed 1 base, with 13 bases lying between them. Germline CDR1 is LNHDA and CDR2 is SQIVND (reference sequence). The CDR3 reads CASSKRRTQNTEAFF. CDR3 sequence (DNA): TGTGCCAGTAGTAAAAGACGGACTCAGAACACTGAAGCTTTCTTT. The variable domain in full, with the rest retrieved from reference TRBV19 and TRBJ1-1, is DGGITQSPKYLFRKEGQNVTLSCEQNLNHDAMYWYRQDPGQGLRLIYYSQIVNDFQKGDIAEGYSVSREKKESFPLTVTSAQKNPTAFYLCASSKRRTQNTEAFFGQGTRLTVV.

The J gene is TRBJ1-1, the V gene TRBV6-6; the D is unclear. CDR3 length equals 13 residues. Germline CDR1 is MNHNY and CDR2 is SVGAGI (reference sequence). V shed 5 bases and J shed 0 bases, with 7 bases lying between them. The CDR3 region has the DNA TGTGCCAGCAGTCCGACTGTGAACACTGAAGCTTTCTTT. This translates into CASSPTVNTEAFF.

The chain is built from TRBV5-1 and TRBJ1-3; D might be TRBD1 (5 bases). The CDR3 contains 16 residues. The germline CDR1 and CDR2 sequences are SGHRS and YFSETQ. V lost 3 bases, J lost 2 bases, and 15 bases lay in between. For the CDR3, the DNA is TGCGCCAGCAGCTCTCAGGGAGGAATTGCTGGAAACACCATATATTTT. The encoded protein is CASSSQGGIAGNTIYF.

The J gene is TRBJ1-1, the V gene TRBV3-1 (or the pseudogene TRBV3-2); D unclear. The V gene lost 3 bases and the J gene lost 10 bases, with 18 bases spanning the gap. The CDR3 loop spans 14 amino acids. Germline V CDR1 and CDR2: LGHDT, YNNKEL (reference sequence). The CDR3 reads CASSQWQVDGGAFF. Written as DNA, the CDR3 is TGTGCCAGCAGCCAGTGGCAGGTGGATGGAGGAGCTTTCTTT.

The V call is TRBV2, the J call TRBJ1-4; perhaps TRBD1 as D (5 bases). Germline CDR1 SNHLY, CDR2 FYNNEI. The V and J ends lost 2 bases and 7 bases respectively, with 14 bases between them. The CDR3 contains 15 residues. Here the CDR3 reads CASSEMGVGTEKLFF. CDR3 DNA sequence: TGTGCCAGCAGTGAAATGGGGGTAGGGACTGAAAAACTGTTTTTT.

The V and J genes are TRBV7-9 and TRBJ1-3; no firm D call. Between the trimmed V and J ends, which lost 1 base and 4 bases, there was a span of 8 bases. The CDR3 has 14 amino acids. The germline V gene encodes CDR1 SEHNR and CDR2 FQNEAQ (reference sequence). The CDR3 region is CASSLVGRGNTIYF. DNA for the CDR3: TGTGCCAGCAGCTTAGTAGGGAGAGGAAACACCATATATTTT.

This chain connects TRBV7-3 to TRBJ1-6; TRBD1 is a possible D gene (5 bases). The germline V gene has CDR1 SGHTA and CDR2 FQGTGA. V lost 2 bases to trimming and J lost 5 bases, with 10 bases between them. This CDR3 comprises 15 residues. The DNA for the CDR3 is TGTGCCAGCAGCTTAGAAGGGGCTGATAATTCACCCCTCCACTTT. Its protein is CASSLEGADNSPLHF.

This chain connects TRBV27 to TRBJ1-5; weak D call: TRBD1 (5 bases). With 6 bases removed from V and 7 bases from J, the gap between germline ends came to 10 bases. Germline V gene data show CDR1 as MNHEY and CDR2 as SMNVEV (reference sequence). The CDR3 is 12 amino acids. The CDR3 nucleotides are TGTGCCAGCAGATCAGGGTTACAGCCCCAGCATTTT. Its protein product is CASRSGLQPQHF.

The CDR3 DNA reads as TGTGCCAGCAGCCAAACGAGACAGGGAGGTAACTATGGCTACACCTTC. Translating gives CASSQTRQGGNYGYTF. The J gene is TRBJ1-2, the V gene TRBV2; TRBD1 aligns across 7 bases. Germline V gene lookup returns CDR1 SNHLY and CDR2 FYNNEI. This CDR3 has 16 amino acids. Germline trimming cut 6 bases from V and 1 base from J; bases unmatched to any gene: 11. The full variable domain, rest sourced from reference TRBV2 and TRBJ1-2, is EPEVTQTPSHQVTQMGQEVILRCVPISNHLYFYWYRQILGQKVEFLVSFYNNEISEKSEIFDDQFSVERPDGSNFTLKIRSTKLEDSAMYFCASSQTRQGGNYGYTFGSGTRLTVV.

This clone was picked up one time. The rearrangement links TRBV11-2 to TRBJ1-1; D unclear. V was trimmed by 5 bases and J by 1 base, leaving 8 bases between them. The CDR3 loop spans 13 amino acids. CDR1 SGHAT and CDR2 FQNNGV come from the germline V gene. This CDR3 is CASSRGGNTEAFF. CDR3 sequence (DNA): TGTGCCAGCAGCCGGGGAGGGAACACTGAAGCTTTCTTT.

About this clone: Other DNA sequences in this sample translate to the same CDR3. V gene TRBV5-1 combines with J gene TRBJ1-4, with D hard to call. Per germline, CDR1 SGHRS and CDR2 YFSETQ. The CDR3 runs to 13 residues. V lost 4 bases and J lost 5, with 9 bases in between. CDR3 loop: CASSLDPNEKLFF. In DNA, the CDR3 is TGCGCCAGCAGCCTGGACCCGAATGAAAAACTGTTTTTT.

This rearrangement joins TRBV11-2 to TRBJ1-2, with D maybe TRBD1 (5 bases). Between the trimmed V and J ends, which lost 1 base and 8 bases, there was a span of 14 bases. Per the germline V gene, CDR1 is SGHAT and CDR2 is FQNNGV. The CDR3 has 14 residues. CDR3 sequence reads: CASSLGIYRGGYTF. The DNA for the CDR3 is TGTGCCAGCAGCTTAGGTATATATCGGGGCGGCTACACCTTC.